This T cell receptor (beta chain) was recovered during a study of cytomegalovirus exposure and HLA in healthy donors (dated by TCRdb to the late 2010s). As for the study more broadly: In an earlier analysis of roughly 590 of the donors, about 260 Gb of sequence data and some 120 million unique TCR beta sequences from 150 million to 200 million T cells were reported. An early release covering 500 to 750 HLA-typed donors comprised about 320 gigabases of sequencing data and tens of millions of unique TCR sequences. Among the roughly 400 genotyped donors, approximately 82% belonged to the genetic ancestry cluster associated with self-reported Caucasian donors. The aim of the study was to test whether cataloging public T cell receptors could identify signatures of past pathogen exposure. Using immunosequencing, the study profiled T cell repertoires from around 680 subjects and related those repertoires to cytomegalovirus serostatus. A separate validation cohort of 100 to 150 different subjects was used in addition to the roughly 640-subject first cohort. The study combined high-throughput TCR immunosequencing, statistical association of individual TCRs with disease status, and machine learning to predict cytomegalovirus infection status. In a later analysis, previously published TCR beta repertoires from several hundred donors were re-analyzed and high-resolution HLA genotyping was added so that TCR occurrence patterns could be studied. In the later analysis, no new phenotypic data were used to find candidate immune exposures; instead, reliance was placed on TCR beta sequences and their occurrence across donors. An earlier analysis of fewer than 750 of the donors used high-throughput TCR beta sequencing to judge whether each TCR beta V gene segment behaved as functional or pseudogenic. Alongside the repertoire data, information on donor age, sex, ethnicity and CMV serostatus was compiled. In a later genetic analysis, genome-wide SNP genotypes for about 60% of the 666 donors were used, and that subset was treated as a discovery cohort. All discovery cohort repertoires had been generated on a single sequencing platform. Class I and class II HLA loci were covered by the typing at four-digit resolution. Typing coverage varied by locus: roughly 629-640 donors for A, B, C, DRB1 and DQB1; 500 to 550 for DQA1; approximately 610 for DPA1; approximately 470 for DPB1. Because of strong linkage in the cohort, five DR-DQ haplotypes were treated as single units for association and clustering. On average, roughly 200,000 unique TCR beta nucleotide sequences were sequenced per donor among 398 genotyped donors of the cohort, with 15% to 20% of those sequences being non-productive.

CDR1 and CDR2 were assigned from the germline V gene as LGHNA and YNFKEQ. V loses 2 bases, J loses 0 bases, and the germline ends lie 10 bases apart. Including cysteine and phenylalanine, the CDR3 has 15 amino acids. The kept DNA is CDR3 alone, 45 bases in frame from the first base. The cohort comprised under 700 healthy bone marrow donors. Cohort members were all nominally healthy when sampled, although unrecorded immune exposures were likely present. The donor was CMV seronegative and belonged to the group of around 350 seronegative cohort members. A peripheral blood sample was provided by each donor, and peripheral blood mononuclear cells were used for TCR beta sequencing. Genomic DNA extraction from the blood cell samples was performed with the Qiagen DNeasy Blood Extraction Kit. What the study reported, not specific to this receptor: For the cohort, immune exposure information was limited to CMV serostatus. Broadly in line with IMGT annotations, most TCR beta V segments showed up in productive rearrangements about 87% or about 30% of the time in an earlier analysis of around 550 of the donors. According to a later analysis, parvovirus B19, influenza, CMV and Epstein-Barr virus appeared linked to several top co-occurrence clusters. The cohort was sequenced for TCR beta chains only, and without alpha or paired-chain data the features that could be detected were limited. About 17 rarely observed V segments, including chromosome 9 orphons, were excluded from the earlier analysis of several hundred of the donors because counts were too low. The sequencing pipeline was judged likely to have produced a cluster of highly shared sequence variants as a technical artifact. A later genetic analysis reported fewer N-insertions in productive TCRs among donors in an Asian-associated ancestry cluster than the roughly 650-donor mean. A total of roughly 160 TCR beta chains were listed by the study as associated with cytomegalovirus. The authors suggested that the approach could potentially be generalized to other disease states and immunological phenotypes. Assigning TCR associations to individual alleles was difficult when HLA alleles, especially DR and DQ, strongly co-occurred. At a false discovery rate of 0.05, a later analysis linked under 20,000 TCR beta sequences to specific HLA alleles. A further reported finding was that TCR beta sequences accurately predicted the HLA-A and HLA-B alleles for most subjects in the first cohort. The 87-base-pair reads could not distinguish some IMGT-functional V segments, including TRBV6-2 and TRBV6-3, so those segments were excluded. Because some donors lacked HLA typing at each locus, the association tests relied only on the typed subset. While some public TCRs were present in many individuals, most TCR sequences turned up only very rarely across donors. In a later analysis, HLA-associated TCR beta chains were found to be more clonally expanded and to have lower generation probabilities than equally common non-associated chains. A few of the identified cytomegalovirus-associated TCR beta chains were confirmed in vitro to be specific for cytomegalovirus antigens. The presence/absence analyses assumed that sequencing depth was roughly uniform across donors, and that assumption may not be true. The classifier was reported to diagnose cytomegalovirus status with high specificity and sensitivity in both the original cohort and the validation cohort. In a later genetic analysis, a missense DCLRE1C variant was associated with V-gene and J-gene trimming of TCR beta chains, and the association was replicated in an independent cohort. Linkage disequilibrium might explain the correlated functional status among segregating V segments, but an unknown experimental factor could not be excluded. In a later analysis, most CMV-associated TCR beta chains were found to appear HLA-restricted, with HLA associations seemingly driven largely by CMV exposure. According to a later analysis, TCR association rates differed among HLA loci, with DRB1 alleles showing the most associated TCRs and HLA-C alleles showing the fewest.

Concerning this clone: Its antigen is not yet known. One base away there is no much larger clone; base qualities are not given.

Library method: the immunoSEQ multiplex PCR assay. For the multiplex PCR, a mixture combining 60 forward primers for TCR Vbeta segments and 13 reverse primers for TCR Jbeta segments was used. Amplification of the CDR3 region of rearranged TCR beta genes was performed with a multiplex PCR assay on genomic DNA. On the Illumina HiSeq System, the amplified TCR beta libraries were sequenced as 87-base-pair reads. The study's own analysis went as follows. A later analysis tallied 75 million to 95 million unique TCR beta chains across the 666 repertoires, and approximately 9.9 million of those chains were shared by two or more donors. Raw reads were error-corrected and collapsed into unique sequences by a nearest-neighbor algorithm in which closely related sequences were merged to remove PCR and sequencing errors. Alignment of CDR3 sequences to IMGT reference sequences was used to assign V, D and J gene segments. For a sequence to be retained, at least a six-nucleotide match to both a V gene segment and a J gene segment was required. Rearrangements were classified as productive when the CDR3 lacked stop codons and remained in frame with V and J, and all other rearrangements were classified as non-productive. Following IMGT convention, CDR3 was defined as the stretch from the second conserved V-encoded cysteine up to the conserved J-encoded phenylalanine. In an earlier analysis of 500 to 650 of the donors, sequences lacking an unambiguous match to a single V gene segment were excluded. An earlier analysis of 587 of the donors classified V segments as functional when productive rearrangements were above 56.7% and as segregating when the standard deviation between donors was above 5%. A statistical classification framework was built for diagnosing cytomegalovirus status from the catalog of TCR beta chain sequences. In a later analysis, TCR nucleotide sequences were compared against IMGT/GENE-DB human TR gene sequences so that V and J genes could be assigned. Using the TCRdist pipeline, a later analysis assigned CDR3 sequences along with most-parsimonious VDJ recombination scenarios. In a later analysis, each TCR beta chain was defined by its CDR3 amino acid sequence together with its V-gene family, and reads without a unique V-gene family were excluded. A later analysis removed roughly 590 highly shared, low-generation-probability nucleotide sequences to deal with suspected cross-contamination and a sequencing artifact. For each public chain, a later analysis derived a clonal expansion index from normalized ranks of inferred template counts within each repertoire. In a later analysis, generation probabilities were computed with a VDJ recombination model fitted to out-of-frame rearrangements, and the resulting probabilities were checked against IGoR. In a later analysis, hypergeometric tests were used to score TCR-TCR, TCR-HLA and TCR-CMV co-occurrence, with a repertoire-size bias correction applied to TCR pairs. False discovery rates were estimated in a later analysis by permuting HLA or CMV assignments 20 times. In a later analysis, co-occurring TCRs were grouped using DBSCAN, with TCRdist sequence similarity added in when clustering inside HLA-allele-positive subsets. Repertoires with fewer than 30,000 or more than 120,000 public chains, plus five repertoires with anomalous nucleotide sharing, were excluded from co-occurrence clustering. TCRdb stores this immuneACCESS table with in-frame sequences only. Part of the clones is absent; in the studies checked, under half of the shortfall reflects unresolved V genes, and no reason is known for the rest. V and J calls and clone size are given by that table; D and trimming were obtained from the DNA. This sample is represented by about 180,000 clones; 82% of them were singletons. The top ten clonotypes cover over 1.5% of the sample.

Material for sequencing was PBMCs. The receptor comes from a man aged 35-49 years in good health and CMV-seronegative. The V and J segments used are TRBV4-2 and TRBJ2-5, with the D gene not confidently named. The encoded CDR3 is CASSQHVQNQETQYF. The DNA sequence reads TGTGCCAGCAGCCAACATGTCCAAAACCAAGAGACCCAGTACTTC.